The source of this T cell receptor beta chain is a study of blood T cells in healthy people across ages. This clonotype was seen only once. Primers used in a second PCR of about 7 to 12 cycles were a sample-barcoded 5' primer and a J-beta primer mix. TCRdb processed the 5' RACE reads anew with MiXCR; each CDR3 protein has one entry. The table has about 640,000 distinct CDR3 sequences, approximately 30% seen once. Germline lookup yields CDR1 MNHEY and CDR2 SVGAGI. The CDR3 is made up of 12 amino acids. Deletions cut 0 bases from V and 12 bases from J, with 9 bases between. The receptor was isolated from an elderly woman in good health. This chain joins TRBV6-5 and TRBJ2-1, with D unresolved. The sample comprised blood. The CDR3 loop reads CASSYSHELQFF. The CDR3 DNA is TGTGCCAGCAGTTACTCTCATGAACTGCAGTTCTTC.